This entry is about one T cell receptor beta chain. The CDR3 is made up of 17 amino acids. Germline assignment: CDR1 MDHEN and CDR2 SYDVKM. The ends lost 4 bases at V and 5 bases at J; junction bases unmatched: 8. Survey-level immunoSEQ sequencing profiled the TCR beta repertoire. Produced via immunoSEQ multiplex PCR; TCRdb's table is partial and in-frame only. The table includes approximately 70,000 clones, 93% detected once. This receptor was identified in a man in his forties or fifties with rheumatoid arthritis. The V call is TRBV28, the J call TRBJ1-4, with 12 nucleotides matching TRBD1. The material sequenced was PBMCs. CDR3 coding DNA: TGTGCCAGCAGTTCACCGGGACAGGGGGCCCGGAATGAAAAACTGTTTTTT. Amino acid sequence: CASSSPGQGARNEKLFF.